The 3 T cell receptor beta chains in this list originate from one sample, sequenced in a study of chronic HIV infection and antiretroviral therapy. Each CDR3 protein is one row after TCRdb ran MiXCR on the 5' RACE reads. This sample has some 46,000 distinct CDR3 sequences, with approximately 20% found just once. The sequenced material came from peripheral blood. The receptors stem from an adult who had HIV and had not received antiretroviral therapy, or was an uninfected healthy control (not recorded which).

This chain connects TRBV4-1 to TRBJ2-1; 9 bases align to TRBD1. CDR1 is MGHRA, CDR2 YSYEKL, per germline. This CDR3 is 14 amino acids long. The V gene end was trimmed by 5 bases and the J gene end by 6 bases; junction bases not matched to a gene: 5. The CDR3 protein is CASSGTGPFNEQFF. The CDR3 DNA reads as TGCGCCAGCAGCGGGACAGGGCCGTTCAATGAGCAGTTCTTC.

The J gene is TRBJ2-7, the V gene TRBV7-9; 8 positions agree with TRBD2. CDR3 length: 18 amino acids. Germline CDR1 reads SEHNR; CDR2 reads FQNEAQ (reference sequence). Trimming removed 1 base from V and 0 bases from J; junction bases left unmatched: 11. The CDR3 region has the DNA TGTGCCAGCAGCTTAGTCTGGCTCGGGGGGGCCCCCTCCTACGAGCAGTACTTC. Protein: CASSLVWLGGAPSYEQYF.

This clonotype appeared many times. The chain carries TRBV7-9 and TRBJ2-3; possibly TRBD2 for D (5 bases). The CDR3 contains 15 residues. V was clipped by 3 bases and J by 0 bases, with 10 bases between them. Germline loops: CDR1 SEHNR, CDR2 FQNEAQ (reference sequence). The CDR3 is CASSLAGSSTDTQYF. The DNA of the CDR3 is TGTGCCAGCAGCTTGGCGGGTAGCAGCACAGATACGCAGTATTTT.